This T cell receptor (beta chain) comes out of a study of cytomegalovirus exposure and HLA in healthy donors. The primer mix had 60 Vbeta and 13 Jbeta primers. Produced via immunoSEQ multiplex PCR; TCRdb's table is partial and in-frame only. The specimen's table records about 54,000 clones. This CDR3 spans 12 amino acids. Germline V gives CDR1 LGHNA, CDR2 YNFKEQ. With 2 bases clipped from V and 13 bases from J, the junction kept 5 bases outside the gene matches. The TCR comes from a woman between 35 and 50 years old in good health and CMV-seronegative. V and J are TRBV4-2 and TRBJ2-1, with TRBD2 matching 7 bases. Sequencing input: PBMCs. The CDR3 DNA is TGTGCCAGCAGCCAAACTCCGGGACTACAGTTCTTC. This codes for CASSQTPGLQFF.